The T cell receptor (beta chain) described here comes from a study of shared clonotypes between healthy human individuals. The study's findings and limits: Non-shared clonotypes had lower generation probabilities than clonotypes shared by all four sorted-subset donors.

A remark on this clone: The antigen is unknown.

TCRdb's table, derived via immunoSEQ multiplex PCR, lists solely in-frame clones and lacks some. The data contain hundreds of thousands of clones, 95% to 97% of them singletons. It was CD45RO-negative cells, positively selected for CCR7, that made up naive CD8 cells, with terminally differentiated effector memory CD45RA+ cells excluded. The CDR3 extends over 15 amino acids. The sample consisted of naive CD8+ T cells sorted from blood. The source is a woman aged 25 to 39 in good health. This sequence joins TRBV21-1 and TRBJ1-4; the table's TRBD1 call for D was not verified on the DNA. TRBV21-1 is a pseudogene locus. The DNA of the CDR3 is TGTGCCAGCAGCAAAGGGAGGGGGCCTCGCGAAAAACTGTTTTTT. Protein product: CASSKGRGPREKLFF.